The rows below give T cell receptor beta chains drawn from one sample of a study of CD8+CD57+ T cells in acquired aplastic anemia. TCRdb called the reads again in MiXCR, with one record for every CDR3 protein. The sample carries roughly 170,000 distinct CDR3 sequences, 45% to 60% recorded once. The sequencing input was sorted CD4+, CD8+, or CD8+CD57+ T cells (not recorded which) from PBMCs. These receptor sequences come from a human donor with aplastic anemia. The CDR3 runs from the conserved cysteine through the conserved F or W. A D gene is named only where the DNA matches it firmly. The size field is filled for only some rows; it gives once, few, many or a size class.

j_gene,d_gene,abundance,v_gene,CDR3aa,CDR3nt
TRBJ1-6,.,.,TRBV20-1,CSARWGELNSPLHF,TGCAGTGCTAGGTGGGGGGAGCTCAATTCACCCCTCCACTTT
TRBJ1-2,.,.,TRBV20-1,CSARDGTRISNYGYTF,TGCAGTGCTAGGGACGGGACAAGGATATCTAACTATGGCTACACCTTC
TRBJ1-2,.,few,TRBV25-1,CASSEYYGLSSEGYTF,TGTGCCAGCAGTGAATACTATGGTCTCAGTTCGGAGGGCTACACCTTC
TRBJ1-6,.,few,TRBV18,CASSPQYDSVYNSPLHF,TGTGCCAGCTCACCACAATACGACAGCGTGTATAATTCACCCCTCCACTTT
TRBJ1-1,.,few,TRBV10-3,CAISGGGGFRNTEAFF,TGTGCCATCAGTGGGGGGGGAGGGTTTAGGAACACTGAAGCTTTCTTT
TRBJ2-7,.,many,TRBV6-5,CASSYQRVWYEQYF,TGTGCCAGCAGTTATCAAAGGGTCTGGTACGAGCAGTACTTC
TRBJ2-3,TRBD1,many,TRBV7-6,CASRQGQESTDTQYF,TGTGCCAGCAGGCAGGGACAGGAGAGCACAGATACGCAGTATTTT
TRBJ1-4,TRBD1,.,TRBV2,CASLTGQGGEKLFF,TGTGCCAGCCTTACCGGACAGGGAGGTGAAAAACTGTTTTTT
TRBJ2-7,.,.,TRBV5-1,CASSLDGGRDEQYF,TGCGCCAGCAGCTTGGATGGGGGGCGCGACGAGCAGTACTTC
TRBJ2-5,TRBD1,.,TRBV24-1,CATSAGTGVRETQYF,TGTGCCACCAGTGCTGGGACAGGGGTTAGGGAGACCCAGTACTTC
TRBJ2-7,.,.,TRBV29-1,CSVEVGGPYEQYF,TGCAGCGTGGAGGTCGGGGGTCCCTACGAGCAGTACTTC
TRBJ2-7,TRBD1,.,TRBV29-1,CSVESGQSIYEQYF,TGCAGCGTTGAATCGGGACAGTCTATCTACGAGCAGTACTTC
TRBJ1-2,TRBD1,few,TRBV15,CATKGTGGPYGYTF,TGTGCCACCAAGGGGACAGGCGGGCCCTATGGCTACACCTTC
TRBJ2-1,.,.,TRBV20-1,CSASEYQGVRYNEQFF,TGCAGTGCTAGCGAATACCAGGGAGTTCGTTACAATGAGCAGTTCTTC
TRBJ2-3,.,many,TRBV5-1,CASSWDTDTQYF,TGCGCCAGCAGCTGGGACACAGATACGCAGTATTTT
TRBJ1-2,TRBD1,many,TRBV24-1,CATSDPEQGREDGYTF,TGTGCCACCAGTGATCCAGAACAGGGGAGGGAGGATGGCTACACCTTC
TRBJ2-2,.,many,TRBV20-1,CSARDPSGTGELFF,TGCAGTGCTAGAGACCCTAGTGGAACCGGGGAGCTGTTTTTT
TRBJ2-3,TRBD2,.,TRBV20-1,CSARDLAGGPDTQYF,TGCAGTGCTAGAGATCTAGCGGGAGGGCCAGATACGCAGTATTTT
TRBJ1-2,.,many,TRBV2,CASSELLWDANYGYTF,TGTGCCAGCAGTGAATTGTTATGGGACGCTAACTATGGCTACACCTTC
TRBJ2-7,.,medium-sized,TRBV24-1,CATSDPLTASYEQYF,TGTGCCACCAGTGATCCGCTGACAGCTTCCTACGAGCAGTACTTC
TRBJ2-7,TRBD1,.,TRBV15,CATSLGTGSYEQYF,TGTGCCACCAGCCTCGGGACAGGATCCTACGAGCAGTACTTC
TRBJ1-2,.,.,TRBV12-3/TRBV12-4,CASRPGVNYGYTF,TGTGCCAGCAGACCAGGGGTTAACTATGGCTACACCTTC
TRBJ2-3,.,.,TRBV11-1,CASSSIPGSETQYF,TGTGCCAGCAGCTCAATTCCGGGAAGTGAGACGCAGTATTTT
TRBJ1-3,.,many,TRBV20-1,CSAYRDGGNTIYF,TGCAGTGCTTACCGGGACGGGGGAAACACCATATATTTT
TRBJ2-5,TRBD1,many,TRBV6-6,CASSYNAGGIETQYF,TGTGCCAGCAGTTACAATGCAGGGGGCATAGAGACCCAGTACTTC
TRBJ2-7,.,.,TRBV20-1,CSARDQRVLSYEQYF,TGCAGTGCTAGAGATCAGAGGGTACTCTCCTACGAGCAGTACTTC
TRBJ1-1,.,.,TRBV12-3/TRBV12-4,CASSFGGQAFF,TGTGCCAGCAGTTTTGGGGGGCAAGCTTTCTTT
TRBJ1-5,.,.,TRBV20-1,CSVPDSSNQPQHF,TGCAGTGTCCCGGACAGTAGCAATCAGCCCCAGCATTTT
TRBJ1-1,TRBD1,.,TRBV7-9,CASSEGGQGARGAFF,TGTGCCAGCAGCGAAGGGGGACAGGGGGCGAGGGGAGCTTTCTTT
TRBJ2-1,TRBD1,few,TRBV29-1,CSVDPGQGSNEQFF,TGCAGCGTCGACCCGGGACAGGGATCCAATGAGCAGTTCTTC
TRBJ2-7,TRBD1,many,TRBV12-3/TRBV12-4,CASSPPSGTGTYEQYF,TGTGCCAGCAGTCCACCATCCGGGACAGGGACGTACGAGCAGTACTTC
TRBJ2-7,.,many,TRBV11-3,CASSLDGGVYEQYF,TGTGCCAGCAGCTTAGACGGGGGAGTTTACGAGCAGTACTTC
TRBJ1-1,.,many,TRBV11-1,CASSLDSRRDMNTEAFF,TGTGCCAGCAGCTTAGACTCTAGGCGGGACATGAACACTGAAGCTTTCTTT
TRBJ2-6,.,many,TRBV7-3,CASSSGTSGANVLTF,TGTGCCAGCAGCTCCGGGACATCTGGGGCCAACGTCCTGACTTTC
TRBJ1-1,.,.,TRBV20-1,CSAALLGFENTEAFF,TGCAGTGCCGCGCTTCTGGGTTTTGAGAACACTGAAGCTTTCTTT
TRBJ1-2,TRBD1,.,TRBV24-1,CATSRTGGYGYTF,TGTGCCACCAGTAGGACAGGGGGATATGGCTACACCTTC
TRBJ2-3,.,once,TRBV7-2,CASSLGPRKDTQYF,TGTGCCAGCAGCTTAGGACCGCGGAAGGATACGCAGTATTTT
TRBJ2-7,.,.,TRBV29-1,CSVDPGRAYEQYF,TGCAGCGTCGACCCGGGACGGGCCTACGAGCAGTACTTC
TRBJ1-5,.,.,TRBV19,CASSKLPYQPQHF,TGTGCCAGTAGCAAACTCCCTTATCAGCCCCAGCATTTT
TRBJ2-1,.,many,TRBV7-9,CASSRDYNEQFF,TGTGCCAGCAGCAGAGACTACAATGAGCAGTTCTTC
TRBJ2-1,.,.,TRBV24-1,CATSLSGYEQFF,TGTGCCACCAGCTTGTCGGGTTACGAGCAGTTCTTC
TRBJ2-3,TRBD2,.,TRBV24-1,CATRARLAGDSDTQYF,TGTGCCACCAGGGCCAGACTAGCGGGAGACTCAGATACGCAGTATTTT
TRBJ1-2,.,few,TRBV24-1,CATSPGPTNYGYTF,TGTGCCACCAGTCCAGGGCCTACTAACTATGGCTACACCTTC
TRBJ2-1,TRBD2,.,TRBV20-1,CSAAIERGGRGNEQFF,TGCAGTGCTGCCATCGAGCGGGGGGGCCGAGGGAATGAGCAGTTCTTC
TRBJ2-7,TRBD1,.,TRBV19,CASSIRTGRSYEQYF,TGTGCCAGTAGTATCCGGACAGGGCGCTCCTACGAGCAGTACTTC
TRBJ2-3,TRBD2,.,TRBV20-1,CSVGAGSTDTQYF,TGCAGTGTTGGAGCGGGGAGCACAGATACGCAGTATTTT